A single sample is the source of the 32 T cell receptor beta chains below, sequenced in a study of long-term antiretroviral therapy in people with HIV. Researchers report immunoSEQ v3.0 was run at survey level. Clones were sequenced by immunoSEQ multiplex PCR, and TCRdb holds only the in-frame ones, with some missing. The sample lists about 21,000 clones; around 79% were seen once. Sequenced here: unsorted PBMCs, sampled 4.1 years after starting antiretroviral therapy. The receptors were sampled from a woman aged 40-49 years with HIV.

This clone was found a few times. The chain joins TRBV4-1 to TRBJ2-1, with D tentatively TRBD1 (6 bases). The CDR3 extends over 13 amino acids. The germline V gene has CDR1 MGHRA and CDR2 YSYEKL. Trimming removed 4 bases at V and 10 bases at J, with 14 bases between. This CDR3 is CASSPRYGTEQFF. The CDR3 nucleotides are TGCGCCAGCAGCCCAAGGTACGGGACAGAGCAGTTCTTC.

This sequence joins TRBV4-1 and TRBJ1-6, with 7 bases matching TRBD1. The V segment lost 4 bases and the J segment 4 bases; nucleotides outside the gene matches: 1. Germline CDR1 reads MGHRA; CDR2 reads YSYEKL. This CDR3 is built from 14 residues. The DNA of the CDR3 is TGCGCCAGCAGCCTGGGACAGTATAATTCACCCCTCCACTTT. It specifies CASSLGQYNSPLHF.

This chain uses TRBV11-2 with TRBJ2-7; the D gene is possibly TRBD1 (6 bases). The germline V gene has CDR1 SGHAT and CDR2 FQNNGV. Trimming cost V 5 bases and J 5 bases, with 13 bases left between them. The CDR3 is 13 residues long. CDR3 in DNA: TGTGCCAGCAGCGTAGGAGGACAGAACGAGCAGTACTTC. This translates into CASSVGGQNEQYF.

This clone has only a few counts. The rearrangement links TRBV9 to TRBJ2-2; perhaps TRBD1 as D (6 bases). The CDR3 length is 17 residues. Germline V gene data show CDR1 as SGDLS and CDR2 as YYNGEE. V gave up 3 bases and J gave up 1 base, with 16 bases separating them. CDR3 sequence: CASSATPQGLNTGELFF. The CDR3, as DNA: TGTGCCAGCAGCGCCACACCGCAGGGGTTGAACACCGGGGAGCTGTTTTTT.

The genes are TRBV14 and TRBJ2-1; 7 bases agree with TRBD1. The J segment lost 6 bases and the V segment lost 1 base, leaving 6 bases of the junction unmatched. CDR3 length: 15 amino acids. Germline V gene sequence: CDR1 SGHDN, CDR2 FVKESK. CDR3: CASSQVRGPLNEQFF. As DNA, the CDR3 is TGTGCCAGCAGCCAAGTAAGGGGGCCCCTCAATGAGCAGTTCTTC. Supplemented by reference TRBV14 and TRBJ2-1, the full variable domain reads EAGVTQFPSHSVIEKGQTVTLRCDPISGHDNLYWYRRVMGKEIKFLLHFVKESKQDESGMPNNRFLAERTGGTYSTLKVQPAELEDSGVYFCASSQVRGPLNEQFFGPGTRLTVL.

This clone was picked up a small number of times. The genes are TRBV11-3 and TRBJ2-7; D is ambiguous. The germline V gene has CDR1 SGHNT and CDR2 YENEEA. The ends were cut back, 2 bases at V and 1 base at J, with 6 bases in the middle. This CDR3 is built from 13 residues. The CDR3 nucleotides are TGTGCCAGCAGCTTATTCCAGTCCTACGAGCAGTACTTC. Protein sequence: CASSLFQSYEQYF.

This chain links TRBV6-1 with TRBJ2-3; D gene uncertain. Per the germline V gene, CDR1 is MNHNS and CDR2 is SASEGT. Trimming removed 7 bases at V and 2 bases at J, with 13 bases between. This CDR3 spans 14 amino acids. The CDR3 loop is CASITALVTDTQYF. The CDR3 region has the DNA TGTGCCAGCATAACAGCACTTGTCACAGATACGCAGTATTTT.

This sequence joins TRBV2 and TRBJ1-1; 8 positions match TRBD1. With V trimmed by 3 bases and J by 3 bases, 0 bases remained unmatched. Germline CDR1 SNHLY, CDR2 FYNNEI. CDR3 length: 13 residues. DNA of the CDR3: TGTGCCAGCAGTGACAGGGGGCACACTGAAGCTTTCTTT. Protein sequence: CASSDRGHTEAFF.

V gene TRBV19 combines with J gene TRBJ2-1, with TRBD2 matching over 10 bases. This CDR3 is built from 15 residues. Germline-derived CDR1 and CDR2 are LNHDA and SQIVND (reference sequence). Unmatched junction bases numbered 6, after V lost 5 bases and J lost 5 bases. As DNA, the CDR3 is TGTGCCAGTAGTCTCGCCCTAGCGGGGGACAATGAGCAGTTCTTC. Amino acid sequence: CASSLALAGDNEQFF.

J is TRBJ1-4 and V is TRBV18; 7 bases align to TRBD1. The CDR3 loop spans 13 amino acids. CDR1 is KGHSH, CDR2 LQKENI, per germline. V lost 10 bases, J lost 5 bases, and 7 bases stayed unmatched. CDR3 in amino acids: CATQGQINEKLFF. The CDR3 nucleotides are TGTGCCACACAGGGACAGATAAATGAAAAACTGTTTTTT. Looking up the rest from reference TRBV18 and TRBJ1-4 gives the full variable domain: NAGVMQNPRHLVRRRGQEARLRCSPMKGHSHVYWYRQLPEEGLKFMVYLQKENIIDESGMPKERFSAEFPKEGPSILRIQQVVRGDSAAYFCATQGQINEKLFFGSGTQLSVL.

The genes are TRBV10-3 and TRBJ2-3; D may be TRBD1 (5 bases). V was shortened by 4 bases and J by 0 bases, with 11 bases between the two germline ends. Germline V CDR1 and CDR2: ENHRY, SYGVKD. The CDR3 spans 15 residues. The CDR3 DNA follows: TGTGCCATCAGTGCACCAGGGCTTAGCACAGATACGCAGTATTTT. This sequence encodes CAISAPGLSTDTQYF.

There are a few counts of this clone. This rearrangement joins TRBV11-2 to TRBJ2-3; the D gene is possibly TRBD2 (5 bases). The germline CDR1 and CDR2 sequences are SGHAT and FQNNGV. The CDR3 has 16 amino acids. Trimming shortened V by 2 bases and J by 1 base, and 13 bases separated the two germline ends. This CDR3 reads CASSLMREWGTDTQYF. CDR3 in DNA: TGTGCCAGCAGCTTAATGAGGGAGTGGGGCACAGATACGCAGTATTTT.

V gene TRBV6-5 combines with J gene TRBJ2-7, with D possibly matching TRBD2 (6 bases). Germline V gene lookup returns CDR1 MNHEY and CDR2 SVGAGI. This CDR3 comprises 14 residues. V lost 6 bases to trimming and J lost 7 bases, with 19 bases between them. CDR3 DNA sequence: TGTGCCAGCAGGACCGGGGCGTTCGGGGGAGAGCAGTACTTC. It translates to CASRTGAFGGEQYF.

For the CDR3, the DNA is TGTGCCACCAGCAGAGACCTACTCTACGAGCAGTACTTC. This translates into CATSRDLLYEQYF. V gene TRBV15 combines with J gene TRBJ2-7; no clear D. CDR3 length: 13 amino acids. Germline V gene data show CDR1 as LNHNV and CDR2 as YYDKDF (reference sequence). V lost 0 bases to trimming and J lost 3 bases, with 6 bases between them.

J is TRBJ2-3 and V is TRBV7-2, with 7 bases aligning to TRBD2. In germline, CDR1 is SGHTA, CDR2 FQGNSA. Unmatched junction bases numbered 6, after V lost 3 bases and J lost 6 bases. This CDR3 is built from 14 residues. CDR3 amino acids: CASSFSGGGDTQYF. CDR3 sequence (DNA): TGTGCCAGCAGCTTCTCGGGGGGAGGGGATACGCAGTATTTT.

The chain links TRBV5-6 to TRBJ2-1; D not certain. The V end was cut by 3 bases, the J end by 0 bases, with 4 bases between. CDR1 and CDR2 from the germline V gene are SGHDT and YYEEEE. This CDR3 has 13 amino acids. This CDR3 is CASSSGSYNEQFF. In DNA, the CDR3 is TGTGCCAGCAGCTCCGGCTCCTACAATGAGCAGTTCTTC.

For the CDR3, the DNA is TGTGCCATCAGTGAGTCGCGGCAGGGGGCAAACACCATATATTTT. It is translated as CAISESRQGANTIYF. The chain recombines TRBV10-3 with TRBJ1-3; 8 bases are shared with TRBD1. The V segment lost 0 bases and the J segment 6 bases; nucleotides outside the gene matches: 4. The CDR3 is made up of 15 amino acids. Germline-derived CDR1 and CDR2 are ENHRY and SYGVKD.

The CDR3 loop reads CASSHSRVTTEAFF. CDR3 DNA sequence: TGCGCCAGCAGCCACAGCAGGGTAACAACTGAAGCTTTCTTT. The gene calls are TRBV4-3 and TRBJ1-1, with a possible D match to TRBD1 (5 bases). The V and J ends lost 3 bases and 5 bases respectively, with 13 bases between them. The CDR3 sequence is 14 residues long. Germline V CDR1 and CDR2: LGHNA, YSLEER.

The rearrangement uses TRBV13 and TRBJ1-1; D not certain. CDR3 length: 13 amino acids. V was cut by 3 bases and J by 2 bases, with 7 bases left in between. CDR1 and CDR2 (germline): PRHDT, FYEKMQ (reference sequence). CDR3: CASSLSSNTEAFF. As DNA, the CDR3 is TGTGCCAGCAGCTTGAGTTCCAACACTGAAGCTTTCTTT.

The genes are TRBV7-2 and TRBJ1-2; D gene uncertain. The CDR3 is made up of 14 amino acids. Germline V gene sequence: CDR1 SGHTA, CDR2 FQGNSA. V was trimmed by 1 base and J by 7 bases, leaving 13 bases between them. The CDR3 here is CASSLEEGPGGYTF. Written as DNA, the CDR3 is TGTGCCAGCAGCTTAGAGGAAGGACCGGGTGGCTACACCTTC.

The chain has TRBV7-9 and TRBJ1-3; no clear D gene. V was cut by 3 bases and J by 0 bases, with 6 bases left in between. CDR1 SEHNR and CDR2 FQNEAQ come from the germline V gene (reference sequence). The CDR3 totals 14 residues. The CDR3 DNA reads as TGTGCCAGCAGCTTTTTTACCTCTGGAAACACCATATATTTT. It encodes CASSFFTSGNTIYF.

This rearrangement joins TRBV27 to TRBJ2-5; 11 nucleotides align to TRBD2. The V segment lost 4 bases and the J segment 5 bases; nucleotides outside the gene matches: 9. In germline, CDR1 is MNHEY, CDR2 SMNVEV (reference sequence). The CDR3 has 16 amino acids. The CDR3 protein is CASSWSSGGAWETQYF. CDR3 nucleotides: TGTGCCAGCAGTTGGAGTAGCGGGGGGGCCTGGGAGACCCAGTACTTC.

The chain combines TRBV29-1 with TRBJ2-5; D possibly corresponds to TRBD2 (6 bases). Near its end, the DNA agrees better with TRBJ2-7, so the J call may be wrong. Germline lookup yields CDR1 SQVTM and CDR2 ANQGSEA. The CDR3 consists of 13 residues. Here the CDR3 reads CSVERESSYEQYF. The CDR3, as DNA: TGCAGCGTTGAACGGGAGAGTTCCTACGAGCAGTACTTC.

The chain joins TRBV19 to TRBJ2-5; D is undetermined. This CDR3 has 10 residues. The V end was cut by 8 bases, the J end by 5 bases, with 6 bases between. Germline values: CDR1 LNHDA, CDR2 SQIVND (reference sequence). The CDR3 spells CASLGETQYF. The CDR3 DNA sequence: TGTGCCAGTTTGGGGGAGACCCAGTACTTC.

The chain uses TRBV30 and TRBJ2-2; D unclear. With 8 bases removed from V and 5 bases from J, the gap between germline ends came to 15 bases. Germline CDR1 reads GTSNPN; CDR2 reads SVGIG (reference sequence). This CDR3 comprises 13 residues. CDR3: CAVRQAATGELFF. The CDR3 DNA sequence: TGTGCCGTACGGCAGGCCGCAACCGGGGAGCTGTTTTTT.

A single count supports this clone. V and J are TRBV5-1 and TRBJ2-3, with 9 positions matching TRBD1. Germline CDR1 is SGHRS and CDR2 is YFSETQ. The CDR3 is 15 residues long. The V gene end was trimmed by 4 bases and the J gene end by 6 bases; junction bases not matched to a gene: 9. CDR3: CASSRGTGGADTQYF. The CDR3 DNA sequence: TGCGCCAGCAGCCGTGGCACAGGGGGCGCGGATACGCAGTATTTT.

The chain is built from TRBV7-2 and TRBJ2-7; a weak D match, TRBD1 (6 bases). Germline CDR1 and CDR2: SGHTA and FQGNSA. This CDR3 is 13 amino acids long. V dropped 4 bases and J dropped 3 bases, with 10 bases sitting between them. This chain's CDR3 is CASSYGQSYEQYF. The CDR3 DNA reads as TGTGCCAGCAGCTACGGACAGAGCTACGAGCAGTACTTC.

V usage is TRBV5-1 and J usage is TRBJ1-1, with D tentatively TRBD1 (5 bases). V lost 5 bases and J 2 bases, leaving 13 bases between the germline ends. The CDR3 has 14 residues. Germline CDR1 SGHRS, CDR2 YFSETQ. CDR3 coding DNA: TGCGCCAGCAGTACGGGGGGAGGAAACACTGAAGCTTTCTTT. Translating it yields CASSTGGGNTEAFF.

This chain joins TRBV7-2 and TRBJ2-7; TRBD1 aligns across 7 bases. Germline V gene data show CDR1 as SGHTA and CDR2 as FQGNSA. The CDR3 runs to 15 residues. The trim removed 1 base at V and 3 bases at J, leaving 6 bases unmatched. This CDR3 is CASSLEGQGVYEQYF. The CDR3 nucleotides are TGTGCCAGCAGCTTAGAAGGCCAGGGGGTCTACGAGCAGTACTTC.

V is TRBV7-2 and J is TRBJ2-5; possible D gene TRBD2, 5 bases. Germline CDR1 is SGHTA and CDR2 is FQGNSA. The V end was cut by 5 bases, the J end by 2 bases, with 15 bases between. The CDR3 runs to 15 residues. The CDR3 bases are TGTGCCAGCAGCCTAGGATTCGGGGTACAAGAGACCCAGTACTTC. Translated: CASSLGFGVQETQYF.

V usage is TRBV2 and J usage is TRBJ2-4, with D uncertain. Between the trimmed V and J ends, which lost 3 bases and 3 bases, there was a span of 12 bases. The CDR3 length is 15 residues. Per germline, CDR1 SNHLY and CDR2 FYNNEI. CDR3 sequence: CASSDPSLGKNIQYF. In DNA, the CDR3 is TGTGCCAGCAGTGATCCGTCTTTGGGCAAAAACATTCAGTACTTC.

This clone was counted a few times. The CDR3 DNA reads as TGCGCCAGCAGCTCACAGGGTCACTCCGAGCAGTACTTC. Its translation is CASSSQGHSEQYF. The rearrangement uses TRBV5-1 and TRBJ2-7; D possibly corresponds to TRBD1 (6 bases). Germline CDR1 SGHRS, CDR2 YFSETQ. The ends were cut back, 3 bases at V and 6 bases at J, with 13 bases in the middle. This CDR3 spans 13 amino acids. The whole variable domain, remainder taken from reference TRBV5-1 and TRBJ2-7, is KAGVTQTPRYLIKTRGQQVTLSCSPISGHRSVSWYQQTPGQGLQFLFEYFSETQRNKGNFPGRFSGRQFSNSRSEMNVSTLELGDSALYLCASSSQGHSEQYFGPGTRLTVT.